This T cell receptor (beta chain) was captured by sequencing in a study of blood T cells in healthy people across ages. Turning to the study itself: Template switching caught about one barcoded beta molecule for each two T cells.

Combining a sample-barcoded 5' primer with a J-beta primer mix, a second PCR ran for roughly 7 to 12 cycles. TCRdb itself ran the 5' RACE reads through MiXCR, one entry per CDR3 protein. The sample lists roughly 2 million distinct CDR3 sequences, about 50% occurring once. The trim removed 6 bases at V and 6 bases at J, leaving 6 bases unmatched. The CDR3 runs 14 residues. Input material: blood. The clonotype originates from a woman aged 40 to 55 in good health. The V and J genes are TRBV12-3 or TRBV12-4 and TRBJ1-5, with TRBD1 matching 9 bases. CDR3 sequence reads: CASRPGQGAQPQHF. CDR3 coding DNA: TGTGCCAGCAGACCGGGACAGGGCGCTCAGCCCCAGCATTTT.